Listed here are 3 T cell receptor beta chains from one sample, sequenced in a study of cytomegalovirus exposure and HLA in healthy donors. PCR employed 60 Vbeta and 13 Jbeta primers. Assay: immunoSEQ multiplex PCR; the TCRdb copy retains only in-frame clones and omits some. The sample records 150,000 to 200,000 clones, over 75% being singletons. Sequencing was carried out using PBMCs. The receptors derive from a man between 18 and 35 years old in good health and CMV-seropositive.

The chain recombines TRBV21-1 with TRBJ1-1; TRBD1, the table's D call, was not compared with the DNA. TRBV21-1 is an annotated pseudogene. The CDR3 totals 15 residues. The CDR3 DNA follows: TGTGCCAGCAGCAACAGGGGGCGCATATCTTCTGAAGCTTTCTTT. This gives the protein CASSNRGRISSEAFF.

This clone was observed a single time. The J gene is TRBJ2-5, the V gene TRBV18; 10 bases line up with TRBD2. The CDR3 sequence is 15 residues long. Germline assignment: CDR1 KGHSH and CDR2 LQKENI. V was clipped by 3 bases and J by 5 bases; unmatched bases: 6. CDR3 coding DNA: TGTGCCAGCTCACCGGGACTAGCGTTCCCGGAGACCCAGTACTTC. It yields the protein CASSPGLAFPETQYF.

This chain connects TRBV4-1 to TRBJ1-1; 9 bases match TRBD1. This CDR3 contains 17 residues. Per germline, CDR1 MGHRA and CDR2 YSYEKL. After removal of 2 bases from V and 6 bases from J, the junction contained 13 bases not matched to a gene. The CDR3 spells CASSQHPGTGFTAEAFF. CDR3 bases: TGCGCCAGCAGCCAACACCCCGGGACAGGGTTCACGGCTGAAGCTTTCTTT.